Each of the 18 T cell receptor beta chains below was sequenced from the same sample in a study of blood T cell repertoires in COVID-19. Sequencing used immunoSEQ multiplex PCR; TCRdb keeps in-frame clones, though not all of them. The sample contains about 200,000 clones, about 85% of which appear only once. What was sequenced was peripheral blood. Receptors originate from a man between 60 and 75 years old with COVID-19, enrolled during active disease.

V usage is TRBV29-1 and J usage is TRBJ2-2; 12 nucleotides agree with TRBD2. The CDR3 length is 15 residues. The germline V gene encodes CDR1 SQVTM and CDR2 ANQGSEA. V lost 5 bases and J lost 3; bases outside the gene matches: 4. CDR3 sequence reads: CSVPGLAGYTGELFF. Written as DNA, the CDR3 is TGCAGCGTTCCCGGACTAGCGGGGTACACCGGGGAGCTGTTTTTT.

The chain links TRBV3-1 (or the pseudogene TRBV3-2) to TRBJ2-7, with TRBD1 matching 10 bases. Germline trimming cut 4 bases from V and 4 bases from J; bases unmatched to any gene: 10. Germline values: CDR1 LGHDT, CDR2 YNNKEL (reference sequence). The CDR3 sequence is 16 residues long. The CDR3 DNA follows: TGTGCCAGCAGCCGCCGGGGGGGACAGGGGAGTTACGAGCAGTACTTC. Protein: CASSRRGGQGSYEQYF.

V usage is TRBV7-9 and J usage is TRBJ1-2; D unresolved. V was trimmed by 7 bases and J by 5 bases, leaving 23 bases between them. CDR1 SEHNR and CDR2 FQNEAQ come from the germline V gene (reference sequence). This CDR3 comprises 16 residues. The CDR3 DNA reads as TGTGCCAGCACCCCCGTGTCCAGCGGTCCGGGGTATGGCTACACCTTC. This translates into CASTPVSSGPGYGYTF.

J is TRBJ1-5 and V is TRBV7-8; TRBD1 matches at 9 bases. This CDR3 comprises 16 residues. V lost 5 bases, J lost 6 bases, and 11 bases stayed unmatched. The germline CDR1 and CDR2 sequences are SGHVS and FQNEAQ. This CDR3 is CASSKNRGQGAQPQHF. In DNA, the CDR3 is TGTGCCAGCAGCAAGAACAGGGGGCAAGGAGCTCAGCCCCAGCATTTT.

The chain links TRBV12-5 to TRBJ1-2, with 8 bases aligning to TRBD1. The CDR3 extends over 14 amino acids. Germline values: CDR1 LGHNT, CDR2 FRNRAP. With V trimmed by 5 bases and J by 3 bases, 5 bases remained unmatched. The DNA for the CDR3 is TGTGCTAGTGGTATCGACAGGGGATACTATGGCTACACCTTC. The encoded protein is CASGIDRGYYGYTF. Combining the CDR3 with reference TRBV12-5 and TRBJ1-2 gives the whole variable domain DARVTQTPRHKVTEMGQEVTMRCQPILGHNTVFWYRQTMMQGLELLAYFRNRAPLDDSGMPKDRFSAEMPDATLATLKIQPSEPRDSAVYFCASGIDRGYYGYTFGSGTRLTVV.

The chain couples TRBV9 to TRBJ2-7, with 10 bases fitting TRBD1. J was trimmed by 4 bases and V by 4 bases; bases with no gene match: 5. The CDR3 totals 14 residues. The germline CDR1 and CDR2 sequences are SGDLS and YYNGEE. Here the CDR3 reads CASSLGQGEYEQYF. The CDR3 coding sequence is TGTGCCAGCAGCCTAGGACAGGGGGAGTACGAGCAGTACTTC.

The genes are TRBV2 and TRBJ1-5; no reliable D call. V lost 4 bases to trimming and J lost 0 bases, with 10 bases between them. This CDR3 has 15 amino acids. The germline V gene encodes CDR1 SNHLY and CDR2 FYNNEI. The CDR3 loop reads CASSVNRDSNQPQHF. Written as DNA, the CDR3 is TGTGCCAGCAGTGTTAACAGAGATAGCAATCAGCCCCAGCATTTT.

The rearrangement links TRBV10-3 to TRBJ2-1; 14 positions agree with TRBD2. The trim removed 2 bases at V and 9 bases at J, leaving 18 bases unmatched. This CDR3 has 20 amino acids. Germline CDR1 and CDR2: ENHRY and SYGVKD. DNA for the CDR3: TGTGCCATCAGTGAGAGAATGGGACTAGCGGGAGCGTTAGACTTCCTTGAGCAGTTCTTC. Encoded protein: CAISERMGLAGALDFLEQFF.

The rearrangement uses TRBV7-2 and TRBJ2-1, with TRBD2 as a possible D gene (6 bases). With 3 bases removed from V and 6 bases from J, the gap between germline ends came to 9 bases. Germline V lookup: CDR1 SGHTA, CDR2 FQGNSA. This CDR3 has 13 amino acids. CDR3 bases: TGTGCCAGCAGCTTCCAGGGAGGCAATGAGCAGTTCTTC. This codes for CASSFQGGNEQFF.

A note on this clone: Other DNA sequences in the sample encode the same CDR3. The CDR3 region has the DNA TGTGCCAGCAGCCTCGACCCGGGGACTGAAGCTTTCTTT. Protein sequence: CASSLDPGTEAFF. The V call is TRBV7-9, the J call TRBJ1-1; D remains unclear. Germline assignment: CDR1 SEHNR and CDR2 FQNEAQ (reference sequence). V lost 5 bases to trimming and J lost 5 bases, with 12 bases between them. CDR3 size: 13 residues.

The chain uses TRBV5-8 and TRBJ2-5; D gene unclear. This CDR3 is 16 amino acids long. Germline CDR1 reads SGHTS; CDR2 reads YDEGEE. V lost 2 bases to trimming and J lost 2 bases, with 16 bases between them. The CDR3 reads CASSLSVRVGQETQYF. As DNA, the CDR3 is TGTGCCAGCAGCTTAAGCGTCCGGGTTGGTCAAGAGACCCAGTACTTC.

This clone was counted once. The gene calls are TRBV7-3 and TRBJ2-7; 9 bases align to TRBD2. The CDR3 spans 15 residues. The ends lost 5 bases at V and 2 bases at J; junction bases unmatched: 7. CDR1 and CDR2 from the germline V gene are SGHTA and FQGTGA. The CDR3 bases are TGTGCCAGCAGCACACAGGCGGGAGGGCCCTACGAGCAGTACTTC. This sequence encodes CASSTQAGGPYEQYF.

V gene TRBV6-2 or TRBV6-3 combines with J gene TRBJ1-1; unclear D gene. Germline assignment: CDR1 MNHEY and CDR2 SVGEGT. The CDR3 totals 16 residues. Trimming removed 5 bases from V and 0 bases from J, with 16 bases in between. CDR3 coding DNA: TGTGCCAGCAGTCACTTTACCGGGTGGCTGAACACTGAAGCTTTCTTT. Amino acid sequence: CASSHFTGWLNTEAFF.

The CDR3 coding sequence is TGTGCCAGCAGCTTAGGGGGAGGAAAGAATGAAAAACTGTTTTTT. Protein product: CASSLGGGKNEKLFF. The chain recombines TRBV11-2 with TRBJ1-4; D unresolved. CDR1 and CDR2 from the germline V gene are SGHAT and FQNNGV. This CDR3 spans 15 amino acids. V gave up 1 base and J gave up 5 bases, with 11 bases separating them.

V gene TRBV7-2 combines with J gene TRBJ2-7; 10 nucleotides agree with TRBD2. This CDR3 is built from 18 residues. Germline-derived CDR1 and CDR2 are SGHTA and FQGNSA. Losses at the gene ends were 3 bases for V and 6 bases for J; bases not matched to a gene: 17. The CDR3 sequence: CASSFGSGAGGLPREQYF. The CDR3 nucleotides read TGTGCCAGCAGCTTTGGGTCAGGAGCGGGAGGGTTACCCCGCGAGCAGTACTTC.

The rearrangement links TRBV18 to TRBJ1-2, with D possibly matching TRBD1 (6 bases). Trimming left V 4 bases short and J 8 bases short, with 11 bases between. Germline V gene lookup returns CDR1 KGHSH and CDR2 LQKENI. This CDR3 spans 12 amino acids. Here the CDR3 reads CASSLTGSGYTF. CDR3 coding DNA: TGTGCCAGCTCACTCACAGGGTCGGGCTACACCTTC.

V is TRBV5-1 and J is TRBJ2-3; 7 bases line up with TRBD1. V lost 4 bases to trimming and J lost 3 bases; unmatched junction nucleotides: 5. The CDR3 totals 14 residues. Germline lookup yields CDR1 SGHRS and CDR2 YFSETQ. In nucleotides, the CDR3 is TGCGCCAGCAGCCGAAGGGGGCGGACAGATACGCAGTATTTT. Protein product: CASSRRGRTDTQYF.

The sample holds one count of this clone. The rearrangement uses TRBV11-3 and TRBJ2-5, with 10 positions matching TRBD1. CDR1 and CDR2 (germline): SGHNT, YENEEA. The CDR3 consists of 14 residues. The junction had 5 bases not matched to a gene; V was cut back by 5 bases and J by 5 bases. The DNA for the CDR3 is TGTGCCAGCAGCGAGGGACAGGGGATGGAGACCCAGTACTTC. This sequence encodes CASSEGQGMETQYF.